This T cell receptor (beta chain) was captured in a study of control samples from healthy donors and cancer patients. Germline lookup yields CDR1 LGHNA and CDR2 YSLEER. The CDR3 extends over 14 amino acids. V lost 5 bases and J 2 bases, leaving 9 bases between the germline ends. Only in-frame clones appear in the TCRdb table, and some are missing; sequencing was by immunoSEQ multiplex PCR. The sample has about 140,000 clones, 94% seen once. The sequenced sample was blood. This receptor was obtained from a man aged 40-50 years in good health. The J gene is TRBJ1-4, the V gene TRBV4-3; no clear D gene. The CDR3 DNA sequence: TGCGCCAGCAGCGGCGTAGGGACTAATGAAAAACTGTTTTTT. Translation gives CASSGVGTNEKLFF.